This passage covers 3 T cell receptor beta chains from one sample sequenced in a study of healthy donors' naive CD4 and CD8 T cells. Each TCR library used 450 to 600 ng of total RNA and a linear amplification protocol. TCRdb called the reads again in MiXCR, with one record for every CDR3 protein. Among 150,000 to 200,000 distinct CDR3 sequences listed, over 60% were seen once. Sequenced material: naive CD4+ and CD8+ T cells sorted from blood, pooled from several donors. These receptors came from a pool of human donors in good health; the sample pools cells from several healthy donors.

The rearrangement uses TRBV6-1 and TRBJ2-7; 9 bases match TRBD1. CDR3 size: 15 residues. Per germline, CDR1 MNHNS and CDR2 SASEGT. The junction had 7 bases not matched to a gene; V was cut back by 4 bases and J by 3 bases. In DNA form, the CDR3 reads TGTGCCAGCAGTGGCCGGGACAGGGCAATCTACGAGCAGTACTTC. Protein: CASSGRDRAIYEQYF.

A remark on this clonotype: The junction does not match germline at one end; this may be a read error. This rearrangement joins TRBV6-6 to TRBJ2-1; 8 nucleotides line up with TRBD1. Germline V gene data show CDR1 as MNHNY and CDR2 as SVGAGI (reference sequence). The CDR3 is made up of 16 amino acids. CDR3 amino acids: CASSTIRDRNYNEQFF. CDR3 bases: TGTGCTAGCAGTACGATCCGGGACAGGAATTACAATGAGCAGTTCTTC.

In this sample, this clonotype turned up once. The chain links TRBV29-1 to TRBJ1-1; tentatively, D is TRBD1 (6 bases). The CDR3 has 10 residues. The germline V gene encodes CDR1 SQVTM and CDR2 ANQGSEA. V gave up 7 bases and J gave up 7 bases, with 10 bases separating them. CDR3 sequence reads: CSGLGGEAFF. The CDR3 DNA sequence: TGCAGCGGCCTAGGGGGTGAAGCTTTCTTT.